The 8 T cell receptor beta chains given below trace back to one sample, sequenced in a study of blood T cell repertoires in COVID-19. Here immunoSEQ multiplex PCR was the method, and the copy in TCRdb shows in-frame clones only, minus some. The repertoire holds about 380,000 clones, with 75% to 90% as singletons. Sequencing was carried out using peripheral blood. These receptors originate from a young woman with acute or convalescent COVID-19.

The gene calls are TRBV24-1 and TRBJ2-3; the D gene is possibly TRBD2 (6 bases). The CDR3 has 17 amino acids. Germline CDR1 and CDR2: KGHDR and SFDVKD. Trimming stripped 4 bases from V and 1 base from J, with 17 bases between. The CDR3 region is CATSDPGESRGTDTQYF. The DNA for the CDR3 is TGTGCCACCAGTGACCCGGGAGAATCCAGGGGCACAGATACGCAGTATTTT.

The chain links TRBV10-1 to TRBJ2-1; 10 nucleotides agree with TRBD2. Per germline, CDR1 WNHNN and CDR2 SYGVQD (reference sequence). This CDR3 has 15 amino acids. V lost 2 bases and J lost 9; bases outside the gene matches: 7. CDR3 amino acids: CASSERRASGGEQFF. As DNA, the CDR3 is TGCGCCAGCAGTGAGCGGCGGGCTAGCGGGGGTGAGCAGTTCTTC.

The chain recombines TRBV6-1 with TRBJ1-5; D gene ambiguous. CDR1 and CDR2 from the germline V gene are MNHNS and SASEGT. Between the trimmed V and J ends, which lost 3 bases and 5 bases, there was a span of 11 bases. The CDR3 has 14 amino acids. The chain's CDR3 is CASSDTSSYQPQHF. The CDR3 DNA is TGTGCCAGCAGTGATACATCCAGTTATCAGCCCCAGCATTTT.

The chain employs TRBV25-1 and TRBJ1-5, with D tentatively TRBD1 (5 bases). V was clipped by 5 bases and J by 4 bases, with 15 bases between them. The germline gives CDR1 MGHDK, CDR2 SYGVNS. The CDR3 consists of 15 residues. CDR3 sequence: CASSYSGSPNQPQHF. The CDR3 bases are TGTGCCAGCAGTTACTCAGGGTCCCCGAATCAGCCCCAGCATTTT.

The chain joins TRBV19 to TRBJ1-1; 7 bases map to TRBD1. This CDR3 region has 13 residues. The V gene end was trimmed by 5 bases and the J gene end by 5 bases; junction bases not matched to a gene: 5. Germline CDR1 and CDR2: LNHDA and SQIVND (reference sequence). CDR3 in DNA: TGTGCCAGTAGTTCCCGGACAGGAACTGAAGCTTTCTTT. Encoded protein: CASSSRTGTEAFF.

Points on this clone: The sample carries other DNA sequences with the same CDR3. The V gene is TRBV6-5, the J gene TRBJ1-2; D call uncertain. The CDR3 sequence is 12 residues long. Per germline, CDR1 MNHEY and CDR2 SVGAGI. Trimming pared 4 bases from V and 4 bases from J, leaving 7 bases between. CDR3 in amino acids: CASSSSGYGYTF. As DNA, the CDR3 is TGTGCCAGCAGTTCGTCGGGCTATGGCTACACCTTC.

Comments on this clone: The same CDR3 can be traced to other DNA sequences in this sample. The rearrangement links TRBV6-5 to TRBJ2-7, with D perhaps TRBD1 (6 bases). From germline, CDR1 is MNHEY and CDR2 SVGAGI. The CDR3 has 14 residues. V gave up 3 bases and J gave up 4 bases, with 13 bases separating them. CDR3 residues: CASSYGRGSYEQYF. The CDR3 nucleotides read TGTGCCAGCAGTTATGGCAGGGGTTCTTACGAGCAGTACTTC.

The V and J genes are TRBV11-2 and TRBJ1-1, with D hard to call. V was cut by 1 base and J by 7 bases, with 7 bases left in between. Per the germline V gene, CDR1 is SGHAT and CDR2 is FQNNGV. CDR3 length equals 12 residues. CDR3 nucleotide sequence: TGTGCCAGCAGCTTAGCAGGTGGTGAAGCTTTCTTT. Its protein is CASSLAGGEAFF.